This T cell receptor beta chain was sequenced for a study of blood T cell repertoires in COVID-19. Libraries were prepared by immunoSEQ multiplex PCR; TCRdb keeps only in-frame clonotypes and omits some of them. The data contain about 400,000 clones, roughly 90% of them seen just once; the ten biggest clones take up over 1.3%. Germline CDR1 SGHRS, CDR2 YFSETQ. The CDR3 is made up of 15 amino acids. V lost 4 bases to trimming and J lost 2 bases; unmatched junction nucleotides: 3. The clonotype was recovered from a woman aged 25 to 45 with active or convalescent COVID-19. V gene TRBV5-1 combines with J gene TRBJ2-7, with TRBD2 identical over 13 bases. Sequencing was performed on peripheral blood. CDR3 in amino acids: CASSPGTSGTYEQYF. CDR3 DNA: TGCGCCAGCAGCCCCGGGACTAGCGGGACCTACGAGCAGTACTTC.